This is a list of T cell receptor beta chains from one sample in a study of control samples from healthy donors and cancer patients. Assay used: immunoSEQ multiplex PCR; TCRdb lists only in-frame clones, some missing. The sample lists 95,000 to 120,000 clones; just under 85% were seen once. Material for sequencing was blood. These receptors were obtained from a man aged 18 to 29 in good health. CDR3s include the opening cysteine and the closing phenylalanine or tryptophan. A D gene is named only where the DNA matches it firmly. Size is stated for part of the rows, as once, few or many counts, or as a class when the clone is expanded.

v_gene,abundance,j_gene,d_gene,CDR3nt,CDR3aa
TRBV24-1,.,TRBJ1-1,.,TGTGCCACCAGTGATCCGGGACTGAGGGACACTGAAGCTTTCTTT,CATSDPGLRDTEAFF
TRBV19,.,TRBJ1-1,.,TGTGCCAGTAGTATCGTGTCGGGGAACACTGAAGCTTTCTTT,CASSIVSGNTEAFF
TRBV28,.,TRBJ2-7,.,TGTGCCAGCAGTTTGCCGACTGCCTCCTACGAGCAGTACTTC,CASSLPTASYEQYF
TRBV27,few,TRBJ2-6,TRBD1,TGTGCCAGCAGTCTAATCCCGGGACAGGGCTTCTCTGGGGCCAACGTCCTGACTTTC,CASSLIPGQGFSGANVLTF
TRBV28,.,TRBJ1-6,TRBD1,TGTGCCAGCAGCTTAAACAGGGGGCCAAAGGGTTCACCCCTCCACTTT,CASSLNRGPKGSPLHF
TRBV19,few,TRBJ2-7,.,TGTGCCAGTAGTATAATCCACAGCTCCTACGAGCAGTACTTC,CASSIIHSSYEQYF
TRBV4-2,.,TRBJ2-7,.,TGTGCCAGCAGCCAAGAAGCCCCGACTACCTACGAGCAGTACTTC,CASSQEAPTTYEQYF
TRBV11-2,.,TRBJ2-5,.,TGTGCCAGCAGCTCCCTGGGAGCTCGAGAGACCCAGTACTTC,CASSSLGARETQYF
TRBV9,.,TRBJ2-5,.,TGTGCCAGCAGCCAGGGGGGAGGGGGAGAGACCCAGTACTTC,CASSQGGGGETQYF
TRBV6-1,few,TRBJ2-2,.,TGTGCCAGCAGTGAAGCGCACAGGAGGACCGGGGAGCTGTTTTTT,CASSEAHRRTGELFF
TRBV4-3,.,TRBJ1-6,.,TGCGCCAGCAGCCAAGGGGGCCAGGGCTATAATTCACCCCTCCACTTT,CASSQGGQGYNSPLHF
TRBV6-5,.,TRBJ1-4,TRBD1,TGTGCCAGCAGTATGAACAGGGGGGTTTTTGAAAAACTGTTTTTT,CASSMNRGVFEKLFF
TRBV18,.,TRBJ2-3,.,TGTGCCAGCTCAGCAAACACAGATACGCAGTATTTT,CASSANTDTQYF
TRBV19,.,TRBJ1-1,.,TGTGCCAGCGGACGGCCAGAAGCTTTCTTT,CASGRPEAFF
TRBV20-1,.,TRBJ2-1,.,TGCAGTGCTACGGGCAACAATGAGCAGTTCTTC,CSATGNNEQFF
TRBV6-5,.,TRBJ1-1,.,TGTGCCAGCAGCGGTGACATGAACACTGAAGCTTTCTTT,CASSGDMNTEAFF
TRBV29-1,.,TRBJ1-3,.,TGCAGCGTTCGGGATAATGGAAACACCATATATTTT,CSVRDNGNTIYF
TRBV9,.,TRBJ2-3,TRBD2,TGTGCCAGCAGCGTAGTTGATAGCGGGGGGGCAGATACGCAGTATTTT,CASSVVDSGGADTQYF
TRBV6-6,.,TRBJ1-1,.,TGTGCCAGCAGTTACTTGGGAGTGAACACTGAAGCTTTCTTT,CASSYLGVNTEAFF
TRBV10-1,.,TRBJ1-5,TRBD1,TGCGCCAGCAGAGCCCGGGACAGGGAGAATCAGCCCCAGCATTTT,CASRARDRENQPQHF
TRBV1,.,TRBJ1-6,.,TGCACCAGCAGGAGACAAGAGGGGAATTCACCCCTCCACTTT,CTSRRQEGNSPLHF
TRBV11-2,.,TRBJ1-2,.,TGTGCCAGCAGCTTCACAGGGTTTGGCTACACCTTC,CASSFTGFGYTF
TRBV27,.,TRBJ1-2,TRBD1,TGTGCCAGCAGGGGACAGGGAGGCACTAGGAGCTATGGCTACACCTTC,CASRGQGGTRSYGYTF
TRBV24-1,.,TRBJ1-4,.,TGTGCCACCAGTGATTTCTCGGAAAAACTGTTTTTT,CATSDFSEKLFF
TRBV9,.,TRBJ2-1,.,TGTGCCAGCAGCCCGAGAGGAGGGGACAATGAGCAGTTCTTC,CASSPRGGDNEQFF
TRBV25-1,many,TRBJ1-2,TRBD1,TGTGCCAGCAGCCAGGGACAGGCGAACTATGGCTACACCTTC,CASSQGQANYGYTF
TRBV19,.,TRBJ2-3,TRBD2,TGTGCCAGTAGTACCAACTGGGGGAGCGGGGGGCACACAGATACGCAGTATTTT,CASSTNWGSGGHTDTQYF
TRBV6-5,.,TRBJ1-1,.,TGTGCCAGCAGTTACTCCTCTGGGGGTACTGAAGCTTTCTTT,CASSYSSGGTEAFF
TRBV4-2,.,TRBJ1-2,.,TGTGCCAGCAGCCAAGCGGCAGGGGAGGACTATGGCTACACCTTC,CASSQAAGEDYGYTF
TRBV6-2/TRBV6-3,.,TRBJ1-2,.,TGTGCCAGCAGTAAACCGAACCTCTTACAGCAGACCAACTATGGCTACACCTTC,CASSKPNLLQQTNYGYTF
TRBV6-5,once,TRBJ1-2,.,TGTGCCAGCAGTTACGACGGGACCTATGGCTACACCTTC,CASSYDGTYGYTF
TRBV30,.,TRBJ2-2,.,TGTGCCTGGAGGGGCGCCCGGCAGGGTACCGGGGAGCTGTTTTTT,CAWRGARQGTGELFF
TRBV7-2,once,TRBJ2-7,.,TGTGCCAGCAGCTTATGGGGGACACCTTACGAGCAGTACTTC,CASSLWGTPYEQYF
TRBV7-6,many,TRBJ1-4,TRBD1,TGTGCCAGCAGCCAAAGACAGGGCACTAATGAAAAACTGTTTTTT,CASSQRQGTNEKLFF
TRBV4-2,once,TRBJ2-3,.,TGTGCCAGCAGCCAAGATCCTGCGACGGAGCTTGCAGATACGCAGTATTTT,CASSQDPATELADTQYF
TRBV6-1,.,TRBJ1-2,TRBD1,TGTGCCAGCAGTGAGACCCCCGGGACAGCGTTTGGTGGCTACACCTTC,CASSETPGTAFGGYTF
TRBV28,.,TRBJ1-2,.,TGTGCCAGCTATGGCAGCCAGGATGCCTTCTATGGCTACACCTTC,CASYGSQDAFYGYTF
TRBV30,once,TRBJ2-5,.,TGTGCCTGGAGTGTACTAGCTGAGGAGACCCAGTACTTC,CAWSVLAEETQYF
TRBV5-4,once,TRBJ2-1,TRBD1,TGTGCCAGCAGCTTGGCTAGGGGGCATGAGCAGTTCTTC,CASSLARGHEQFF
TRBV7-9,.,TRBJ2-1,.,TGTGCCAGCAGCCCAGGTCCAGGCGAAATCTCCTACAATGAGCAGTTCTTC,CASSPGPGEISYNEQFF
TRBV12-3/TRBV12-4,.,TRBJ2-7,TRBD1,TGTGCCAGCAGCCGGACAGGGAGATACGAGCAGTACTTC,CASSRTGRYEQYF
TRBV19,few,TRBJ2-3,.,TGTGCCAGTAGTATAGATAGGGGGAGTCGCACAGATACGCAGTATTTT,CASSIDRGSRTDTQYF
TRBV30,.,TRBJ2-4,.,TGTGCCTGGAGTGTAAGTGGACACTCACTAGCCAAAAACATTCAGTACTTC,CAWSVSGHSLAKNIQYF
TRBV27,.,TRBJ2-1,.,TGTGCCAGCAATCGTGAATACGGGGCCCTCAATGAGCAGTTCTTC,CASNREYGALNEQFF
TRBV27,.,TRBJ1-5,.,TGTGCCAGCAGTTCCGGGACGAATCAGCCCCAGCATTTT,CASSSGTNQPQHF
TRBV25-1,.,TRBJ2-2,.,TGTGCCAGCACCGAAAACACAGGCTCGAACACCGGGGAGCTGTTTTTT,CASTENTGSNTGELFF
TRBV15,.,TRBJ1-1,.,TGTGCCACCAGCAGTTACAAGGGCATGAACACTGAAGCTTTCTTT,CATSSYKGMNTEAFF
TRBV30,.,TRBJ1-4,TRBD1,TGTGCCTGGAGCTCGGGACAGGGGGTGACTAATGAAAAACTGTTTTTT,CAWSSGQGVTNEKLFF
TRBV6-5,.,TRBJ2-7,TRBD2,TGTGCCAGCAGTTATGGGGAGGGAGACTACGAGCAGTACTTC,CASSYGEGDYEQYF
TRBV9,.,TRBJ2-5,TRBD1,TGTGCCAGCAGCGCCGGACAGGGAAAAGAGACCCAGTACTTC,CASSAGQGKETQYF
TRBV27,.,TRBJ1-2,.,TGTGCCAGCAGTCCGGGACGCAACTATGGCTACACCTTC,CASSPGRNYGYTF
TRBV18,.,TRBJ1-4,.,TGCGCCAGCTCACCTCGCCCGGGGCTTAAGTTAGAAAAACTGTTTTTT,CASSPRPGLKLEKLFF
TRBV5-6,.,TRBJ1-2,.,TGTGCCAGCAGCTTGGGGTCACAGGGCTATGGCTACACCTTC,CASSLGSQGYGYTF
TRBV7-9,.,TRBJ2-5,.,TGTGCCAGCAGCTTACGCCACAGGGAATTAGCGCAGGAGACCCAGTACTTC,CASSLRHRELAQETQYF
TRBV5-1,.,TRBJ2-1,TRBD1,TGCGCCAGCAGCTTGGGCTCCGGGACAGGGGGCCGGAATGAGCAGTTCTTC,CASSLGSGTGGRNEQFF
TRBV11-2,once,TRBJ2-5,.,TGTGCCAGCAGCTTAAGGGAGACCCAGTACTTC,CASSLRETQYF
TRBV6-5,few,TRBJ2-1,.,TGTGCCAGCTATCCAGGGTGGGGGAATGAGCAGTTCTTC,CASYPGWGNEQFF
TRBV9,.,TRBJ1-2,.,TGTGCCAGCAGCGTAGTCACGAGCCCTAACTATGGCTACACCTTC,CASSVVTSPNYGYTF
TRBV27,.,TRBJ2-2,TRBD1,TGTGCCAGCAGACAAACTGGGACAGCGAACACCGGGGAGCTGTTTTTT,CASRQTGTANTGELFF
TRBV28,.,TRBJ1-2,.,TGTGCCACCCTTACAGATGCCTATGGCTACACCTTC,CATLTDAYGYTF